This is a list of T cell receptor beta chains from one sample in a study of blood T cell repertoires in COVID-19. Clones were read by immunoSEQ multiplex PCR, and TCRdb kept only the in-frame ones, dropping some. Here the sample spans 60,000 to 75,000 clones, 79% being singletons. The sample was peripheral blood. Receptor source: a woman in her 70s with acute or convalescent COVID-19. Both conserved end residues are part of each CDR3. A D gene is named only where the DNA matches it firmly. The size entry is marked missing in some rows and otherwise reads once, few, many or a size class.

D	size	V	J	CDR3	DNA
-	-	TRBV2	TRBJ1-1	CASSGGVGYTEAFF	TGTGCCAGCAGTGGGGGGGTAGGGTACACTGAAGCTTTCTTT
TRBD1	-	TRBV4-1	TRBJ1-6	CASSQVGQSNSPLHF	TGCGCCAGCAGCCAAGTGGGACAGAGTAATTCACCCCTCCACTTT
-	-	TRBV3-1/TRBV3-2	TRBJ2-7	CASSPGYGRDEQYF	TGTGCCAGCAGCCCGGGATATGGACGTGACGAGCAGTACTTC
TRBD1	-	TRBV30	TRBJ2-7	CAWSIGTGREQYF	TGTGCCTGGAGTATCGGGACAGGTAGGGAGCAGTACTTC
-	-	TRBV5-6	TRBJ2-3	CASLFRSTDTQYF	TGTGCCAGCCTCTTTAGAAGCACAGATACGCAGTATTTT
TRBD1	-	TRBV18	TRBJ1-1	CASSQGQGVKTEAFF	TGTGCCAGCTCACAAGGACAGGGGGTAAAGACTGAAGCTTTCTTT
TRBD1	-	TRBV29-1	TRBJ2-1	CSGQGRPNNEQFF	TGCAGCGGACAGGGGCGCCCCAACAATGAGCAGTTCTTC
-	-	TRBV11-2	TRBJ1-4	CASSHYRATNEKLFF	TGTGCCAGCAGCCACTATAGAGCAACTAATGAAAAACTGTTTTTT
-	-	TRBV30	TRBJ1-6	CAWSVLSDYNSPLHF	TGTGCCTGGAGTGTACTATCAGATTATAATTCACCCCTCCACTTT
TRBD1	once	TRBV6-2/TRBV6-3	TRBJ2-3	CASSYKGGVTDTQYF	TGTGCCAGCAGTTACAAAGGGGGCGTCACAGATACGCAGTATTTT
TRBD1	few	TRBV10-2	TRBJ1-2	CASSPEPDRGRGYTF	TGCGCCAGCAGCCCGGAACCGGACAGGGGGAGGGGCTACACCTTC
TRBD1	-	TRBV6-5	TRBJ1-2	CASSYTGVSGYTF	TGTGCCAGCAGTTATACAGGGGTTAGTGGCTACACCTTC
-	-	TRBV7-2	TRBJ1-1	CASSPSGRLNTEAFF	TGTGCCAGCAGCCCCTCCGGCAGGTTGAACACTGAAGCTTTCTTT
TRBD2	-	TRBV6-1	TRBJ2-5	CASSEGGSGGPQETQYF	TGTGCCAGCAGTGAAGGAGGTAGCGGGGGACCCCAAGAGACCCAGTACTTC
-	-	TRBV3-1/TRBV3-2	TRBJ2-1	CASSPLLTGDEQFF	TGTGCCAGCAGCCCCTTACTAACGGGGGATGAGCAGTTCTTC
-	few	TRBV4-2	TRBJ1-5	CASSHLKLAVQPQHF	TGTGCCAGCAGCCACCTTAAGTTGGCGGTTCAGCCCCAGCATTTT
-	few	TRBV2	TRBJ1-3	CASMPAGGRSGNTIYF	TGTGCCAGCATGCCTGCCGGGGGACGGTCTGGAAACACCATATATTTT
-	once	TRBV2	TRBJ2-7	CASGLSLGSYEQYF	TGTGCCAGCGGTTTAAGCTTGGGGAGCTACGAGCAGTACTTC
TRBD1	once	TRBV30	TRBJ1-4	CAWSVWGTGEVAEKLFF	TGTGCCTGGAGTGTATGGGGGACAGGGGAGGTGGCTGAAAAACTGTTTTTT
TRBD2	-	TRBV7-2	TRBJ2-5	CASSQTRDYKETQYF	TGTGCCAGCAGCCAGACCCGGGACTACAAAGAGACCCAGTACTTC
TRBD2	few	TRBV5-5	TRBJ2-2	CASRRGRGQNTGELFF	TGTGCCAGCAGGCGCGGGAGGGGTCAAAACACCGGGGAGCTGTTTTTT
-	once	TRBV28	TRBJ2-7	CASSPHPPRGGVEQYF	TGTGCCAGCAGTCCCCACCCTCCTAGAGGTGGAGTCGAGCAGTACTTC
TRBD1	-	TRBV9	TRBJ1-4	CASSLTGGVEEKLFF	TGTGCCAGCAGCCTGACAGGGGGCGTTGAGGAAAAACTGTTTTTT
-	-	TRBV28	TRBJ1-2	CASSLVGVGTSYGYGYTF	TGTGCCAGCAGTTTAGTGGGGGTTGGGACAAGCTACGGCTATGGCTACACCTTC
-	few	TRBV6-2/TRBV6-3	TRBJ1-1	CASSYSGGRLTEAFF	TGTGCCAGCAGTTACTCGGGGGGGCGTCTCACTGAAGCTTTCTTT
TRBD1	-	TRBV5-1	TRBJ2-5	CASSLVGTGDEETQYF	TGCGCCAGCAGCTTGGTGGGGACAGGGGATGAAGAGACCCAGTACTTC
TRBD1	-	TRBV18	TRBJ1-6	CASSPTGGSNSPLHF	TGTGCCAGCTCACCAACAGGGGGGTCTAATTCACCCCTCCACTTT
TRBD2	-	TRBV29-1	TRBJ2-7	CSVSSGGHYEQYF	TGCAGCGTTTCTAGCGGGGGGCACTACGAGCAGTACTTC
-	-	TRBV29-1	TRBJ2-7	CSVAQSGGYEQYF	TGCAGCGTTGCACAATCTGGAGGGTACGAGCAGTACTTC
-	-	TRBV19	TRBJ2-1	CASSSPGHRSGYNEQFF	TGTGCCAGTAGCTCTCCGGGACACCGGTCCGGTTACAATGAGCAGTTCTTC
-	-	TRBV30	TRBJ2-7	CAWIFGSEQYF	TGTGCCTGGATCTTTGGCTCCGAGCAGTACTTC
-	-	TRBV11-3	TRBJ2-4	CASSLAQGSVSIQYF	TGTGCCAGCAGCTTAGCCCAGGGGAGTGTCAGCATTCAGTACTTC
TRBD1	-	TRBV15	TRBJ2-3	CATSRTGASTDTQYF	TGTGCCACCAGCAGAACAGGGGCTAGCACAGATACGCAGTATTTT
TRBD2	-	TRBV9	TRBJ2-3	CASSVAAGSTDTQYF	TGTGCCAGCAGCGTAGCAGCGGGGAGCACAGATACGCAGTATTTT
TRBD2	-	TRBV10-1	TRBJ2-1	CASSPGTSGGDEQFF	TGCGCCAGCAGTCCGGGGACTAGCGGGGGGGATGAGCAGTTCTTC
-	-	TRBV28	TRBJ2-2	CAIDAGYANTGELFF	TGTGCCATAGACGCGGGGTACGCGAACACCGGGGAGCTGTTTTTT
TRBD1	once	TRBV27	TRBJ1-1	CASSSGGRMNTEAFF	TGTGCCAGCAGTTCAGGGGGCCGAATGAACACTGAAGCTTTCTTT
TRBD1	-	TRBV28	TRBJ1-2	CASSEGQGAFGYTF	TGTGCCAGCAGTGAAGGACAGGGGGCTTTTGGCTACACCTTC
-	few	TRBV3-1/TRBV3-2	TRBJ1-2	CASSQDRSGALGGYTF	TGTGCCAGCAGCCAAGATCGGTCAGGGGCGCTTGGTGGCTACACCTTC
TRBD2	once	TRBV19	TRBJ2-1	CASSARLAGGLYNEQFF	TGTGCCAGTAGTGCCCGACTAGCGGGGGGGCTGTACAATGAGCAGTTCTTC
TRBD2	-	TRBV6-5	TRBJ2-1	CASSYLAGTYNKQFF	TGTGCCAGCAGTTACTTAGCGGGGACATACAATAAGCAGTTCTTC
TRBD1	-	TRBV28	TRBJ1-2	CASSLQGAYGYTF	TGTGCCAGCAGCCTACAGGGGGCTTATGGCTACACCTTC
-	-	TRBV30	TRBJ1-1	CAWKRGYMNTEAFF	TGTGCCTGGAAGCGCGGATACATGAACACTGAAGCTTTCTTT
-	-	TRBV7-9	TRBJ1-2	CASSPNTGQLYGYTF	TGTGCCAGCAGCCCCAATACCGGACAGCTCTATGGCTACACCTTC
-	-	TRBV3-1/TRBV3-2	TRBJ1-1	CASSQDATGGEAFF	TGTGCCAGCAGCCAAGACGCGACGGGAGGGGAAGCTTTCTTT
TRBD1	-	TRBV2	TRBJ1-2	CASSEEDRGPYGYTF	TGTGCCAGCAGTGAAGAGGACAGGGGGCCCTATGGCTACACCTTC
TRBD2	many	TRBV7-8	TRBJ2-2	CASSLGERGNTGELFF	TGTGCCAGCAGCTTAGGGGAGCGGGGAAACACCGGGGAGCTGTTTTTT
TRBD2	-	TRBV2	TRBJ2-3	CASRRTSGEDTQYF	TGTGCCAGCAGGAGAACTAGCGGGGAAGATACGCAGTATTTT
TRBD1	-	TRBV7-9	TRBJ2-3	CASSPGQGITDTQYF	TGTGCCAGCAGCCCCGGACAGGGGATCACAGATACGCAGTATTTT
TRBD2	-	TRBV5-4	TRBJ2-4	CASSLQASGGGKNIQYF	TGTGCCAGCAGCTTGCAGGCTAGCGGGGGTGGCAAAAACATTCAGTACTTC
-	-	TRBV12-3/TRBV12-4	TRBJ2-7	CASSPRETYEQYF	TGTGCCAGCAGTCCCAGGGAAACCTACGAGCAGTACTTC
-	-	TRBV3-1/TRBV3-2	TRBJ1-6	CASSQETGNSPLHF	TGTGCCAGCAGCCAAGAAACGGGGAATTCACCCCTCCACTTT
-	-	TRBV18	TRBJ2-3	CASSPLSDTDTQYF	TGTGCCAGCTCACCACTTTCAGACACAGATACGCAGTATTTT
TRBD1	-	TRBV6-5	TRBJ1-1	CASIRDRGLGTEAFF	TGTGCCAGTATCCGGGACAGGGGGCTGGGGACTGAAGCTTTCTTT
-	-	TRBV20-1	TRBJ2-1	CSASGANEQFF	TGCAGTGCTTCCGGAGCGAATGAGCAGTTCTTC
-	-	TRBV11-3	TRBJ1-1	CASSLEKRTEAFF	TGTGCCAGCAGCTTAGAGAAGAGGACTGAAGCTTTCTTT